This T cell receptor (beta chain) comes out of a study of T-cell reconstitution after alpha-beta-depleted transplantation in children. TCRbeta library construction was performed incorporating unique molecular identifiers. TCRdb independently ran MiXCR on the PCR reads; one entry per CDR3 protein. The sample consists of around 200,000 distinct CDR3 sequences, approximately 9.5% of them appearing once. This TCR was sampled from a human donor who donated a stem cell graft to a child with acute lymphoblastic leukemia. The specimen comprised PBMCs from the stem cell graft donor, sampled from the stem cell graft.

The CDR3 DNA follows: TGCAGTGCTAGAGGAGACCGCAATCAGCCCCAGCATTTT. Protein product: CSARGDRNQPQHF. V usage is TRBV20-1 and J usage is TRBJ1-5; D ambiguous. V shed 1 base and J shed 2 bases, with 6 bases lying between them. The CDR3 is 13 amino acids. Germline V lookup: CDR1 DFQATT, CDR2 SNEGSKA (reference sequence).